One sample yielded the 20 T cell receptor beta chains listed below, sequenced in a study of blood T cell repertoires in COVID-19. Clones were read by immunoSEQ multiplex PCR, and TCRdb kept only the in-frame ones, dropping some. The sample lists over 250,000 clones, around 87% occurring once. Specimen: PBMCs or T cells enriched from blood (not recorded which). Receptors originate from a woman aged 18-35 years who had recovered from COVID-19.

The genes are TRBV2 and TRBJ1-2; TRBD1 aligns across 9 bases. Germline assignment: CDR1 SNHLY and CDR2 FYNNEI. This CDR3 is built from 14 residues. J gave up 7 bases and V 4 bases, and 7 bases lay outside the gene matches. CDR3 coding DNA: TGTGCCAGCAGTGTAGGACAGGGGATACGTGGCTACACCTTC. This gives the protein CASSVGQGIRGYTF.

The table lists this clone with a count of one. V usage is TRBV7-9 and J usage is TRBJ1-2; D gene ambiguous. The V end lost 3 bases, the J end lost 6 bases, and 11 bases lay between the germline ends. Germline V gene data show CDR1 as SEHNR and CDR2 as FQNEAQ (reference sequence). The CDR3 loop spans 13 amino acids. The CDR3 coding sequence is TGTGCCAGCAGCTTCCTGGGAGGGAATGGCTACACCTTC. Translation gives CASSFLGGNGYTF. The whole variable domain, filled in from reference TRBV7-9 and TRBJ1-2, reads DTGVSQNPRHKITKRGQNVTFRCDPISEHNRLYWYRQTLGQGPEFLTYFQNEAQLEKSRLLSDRFSAERPKGSFSTLEIQRTEQGDSAMYLCASSFLGGNGYTFGSGTRLTVV.

The chain combines TRBV7-8 with TRBJ2-1; the match to TRBD2 covers 11 bases. The CDR3 extends over 16 amino acids. J lost 10 bases, V lost 5 bases, and 13 bases had no gene match. Germline CDR1 SGHVS, CDR2 FQNEAQ. The CDR3 loop reads CASSELAGGPLKEQFF. The CDR3 region has the DNA TGTGCCAGCAGCGAATTAGCGGGGGGGCCCTTAAAGGAGCAGTTCTTC.

The DNA of the CDR3 is TGTGCCAGCAGCTTAGGTCCCGGGTTGGGCTATGGCTACACCTTC. Its translation is CASSLGPGLGYGYTF. The chain combines TRBV7-8 with TRBJ1-2; no firm D call. There are 15 residues in the CDR3. Germline lookup yields CDR1 SGHVS and CDR2 FQNEAQ. V lost 1 base, J lost 4 bases, and 13 bases lay in between.

The V and J genes are TRBV24-1 and TRBJ2-3; D possibly corresponds to TRBD1 (5 bases). Germline CDR1 reads KGHDR; CDR2 reads SFDVKD. CDR3 length: 12 residues. The germline V and J ends were trimmed by 12 bases and 0 bases, with 9 bases remaining between them. CDR3 nucleotides: TGTGCCGTCAGGGATAGCACAGATACGCAGTATTTT. This codes for CAVRDSTDTQYF.

This clone was counted between two and nine times. The rearrangement joins TRBV2 to TRBJ2-1; tentative D call: TRBD1 (6 bases). Per the germline V gene, CDR1 is SNHLY and CDR2 is FYNNEI. The CDR3 extends over 13 amino acids. V shed 6 bases and J shed 2 bases, with 8 bases lying between them. CDR3 bases: TGTGCCAGCAGAGGACAGACCTACAATGAGCAGTTCTTC. Translating gives CASRGQTYNEQFF.

The chain has TRBV7-9 and TRBJ1-2; TRBD1 matches 9 bases. The CDR3 is made up of 16 amino acids. CDR1 SEHNR and CDR2 FQNEAQ come from the germline V gene (reference sequence). J was trimmed by 6 bases and V by 5 bases; bases with no gene match: 13. The CDR3 coding sequence is TGTGCCAGCAGCAAATCGAGGGACAGGGTCTTAGATGGCTACACCTTC. Its translation is CASSKSRDRVLDGYTF.

The rearrangement uses TRBV10-3 and TRBJ1-5; D remains unclear. The CDR3 is made up of 12 amino acids. Germline V lookup: CDR1 ENHRY, CDR2 SYGVKD. V was pared by 8 bases and J by 3 bases, with 8 bases between. The CDR3 reads CAIGSTNQPQHF. In DNA form, the CDR3 reads TGTGCCATCGGGAGCACCAATCAGCCCCAGCATTTT.

The V gene is TRBV30, the J gene TRBJ1-6; 7 nucleotides match TRBD1. The CDR3 sequence is 15 residues long. Trimming removed 0 bases from V and 6 bases from J; junction bases left unmatched: 5. Germline CDR1 is GTSNPN and CDR2 is SVGIG (reference sequence). The CDR3 protein is CAWSVRGRGNSPLHF. The CDR3 coding sequence is TGTGCCTGGAGTGTAAGGGGGCGAGGTAATTCACCCCTCCACTTT.

CDR3 nucleotides: TGTGCCAGCAGCCCGGGGGAAAACACCATATATTTT. Amino acid sequence: CASSPGENTIYF. The chain combines TRBV7-9 with TRBJ1-3, with D maybe TRBD1 (5 bases). Germline-derived CDR1 and CDR2 are SEHNR and FQNEAQ (reference sequence). V dropped 5 bases and J dropped 6 bases, with 8 bases sitting between them. The CDR3 has 12 residues.

V gene TRBV3-1 (or the pseudogene TRBV3-2) combines with J gene TRBJ1-5; tentative D call: TRBD1 (6 bases). The ends were cut back, 1 base at V and 4 bases at J, with 8 bases in the middle. The CDR3 sequence is 14 residues long. Germline V gives CDR1 LGHDT, CDR2 YNNKEL (reference sequence). The CDR3 loop reads CASSQGQANQPQHF. The CDR3 DNA reads as TGTGCCAGCAGCCAAGGACAGGCGAATCAGCCCCAGCATTTT.

V usage is TRBV20-1 and J usage is TRBJ1-2, with D hard to call. The CDR3 spans 11 residues. Per the germline V gene, CDR1 is DFQATT and CDR2 is SNEGSKA (reference sequence). Trimming cost V 0 bases and J 9 bases, with 8 bases left between them. CDR3 region: CSAREASSYTF. The CDR3 nucleotides are TGCAGTGCTAGAGAGGCCAGTAGCTACACCTTC.

This chain links TRBV19 with TRBJ2-5, with D possibly TRBD1 on 6 matching bases. Germline V gene lookup returns CDR1 LNHDA and CDR2 SQIVND (reference sequence). The CDR3 extends over 15 amino acids. The germline V and J ends were trimmed by 4 bases and 1 base, with 13 bases remaining between them. The CDR3 loop is CASSNSGHPQETQYF. The DNA of the CDR3 is TGTGCCAGTAGTAACTCGGGACACCCCCAAGAGACCCAGTACTTC. The whole variable domain, filled in from reference TRBV19 and TRBJ2-5, reads DGGITQSPKYLFRKEGQNVTLSCEQNLNHDAMYWYRQDPGQGLRLIYYSQIVNDFQKGDIAEGYSVSREKKESFPLTVTSAQKNPTAFYLCASSNSGHPQETQYFGPGTRLLVL.

This chain joins TRBV30 and TRBJ1-1; no clear D gene. V was cut by 4 bases and J by 1 base, with 13 bases left in between. CDR1 and CDR2 from the germline V gene are GTSNPN and SVGIG (reference sequence). The CDR3 loop spans 14 amino acids. The CDR3 protein is CAWTVLRSNTEAFF. The CDR3 DNA reads TGTGCCTGGACCGTCCTGAGGTCGAACACTGAAGCTTTCTTT.

The sample holds one count of this clone. The rearrangement joins TRBV5-1 to TRBJ1-4; 7 bases align to TRBD1. V was clipped by 4 bases and J by 8 bases; unmatched bases: 11. The CDR3 totals 15 residues. Germline V gene data show CDR1 as SGHRS and CDR2 as YFSETQ. In DNA, the CDR3 is TGCGCCAGCAGCGTAACAGGGGTTTCAGAAGAAAAACTGTTTTTT. As protein: CASSVTGVSEEKLFF.

With regard to this clone: Other DNA sequences within the sample encode an identical CDR3. The V call is TRBV18, the J call TRBJ1-5, with D perhaps TRBD1 (5 bases). The germline gives CDR1 KGHSH, CDR2 LQKENI. Trimming pared 3 bases from V and 4 bases from J, leaving 7 bases between. CDR3 length: 13 residues. For the CDR3, the DNA is TGTGCCAGCTCACCCGGGGGGAATCAGCCCCAGCATTTT. It translates to CASSPGGNQPQHF.

In nucleotides, the CDR3 is TGTGCCAGCAGTGAAGGGCCGAACACTGAAGCTTTCTTT. This translates into CASSEGPNTEAFF. The genes are TRBV25-1 and TRBJ1-1; the D is unclear. This CDR3 comprises 13 residues. The germline CDR1 and CDR2 sequences are MGHDK and SYGVNS. With 2 bases removed from V and 1 base from J, the gap between germline ends came to 5 bases.

The V call is TRBV11-3, the J call TRBJ2-3, with 10 nucleotides matching TRBD2. This CDR3 is built from 16 residues. V was clipped by 1 base and J by 4 bases; unmatched bases: 5. CDR1 SGHNT and CDR2 YENEEA come from the germline V gene. CDR3 sequence: CASSLGRTSGPDTQYF. In nucleotides, the CDR3 is TGTGCCAGCAGCTTAGGGAGGACTAGCGGCCCAGATACGCAGTATTTT.

This chain links TRBV7-3 with TRBJ2-2; 9 bases agree with TRBD2. Germline V gene sequence: CDR1 SGHTA, CDR2 FQGTGA. V shed 0 bases, J shed 6 bases, and the junction held 2 bases outside the gene matches. The length of the CDR3 is 15 residues. The CDR3 DNA reads as TGTGCCAGCAGCTTAACCGGCGGGGGGGCCGGGGAGCTGTTTTTT. Protein sequence: CASSLTGGGAGELFF.

The J gene is TRBJ1-4, the V gene TRBV13; 12 positions agree with TRBD1. Germline V gives CDR1 PRHDT, CDR2 FYEKMQ (reference sequence). The CDR3 has 16 residues. V was pared by 5 bases and J by 6 bases, with 7 bases of the junction left unmatched. The CDR3 nucleotides read TGTGCCAGCAGCCAACGGGACAGGGGGCGAGATGAAAAACTGTTTTTT. This translates into CASSQRDRGRDEKLFF.